These 13 T cell receptor beta chains share one sample of origin, sequenced in a study of CD8+ T cells in alopecia areata. cDNA reverse transcribed from extracted RNA served as the sequencing template. Assay used: immunoSEQ multiplex PCR; TCRdb lists only in-frame clones, some missing. Among 110,000 or so clones, 56% were seen once, and the ten largest hold 3% to 4%. Specified treatment: oral pan-JAK inhibitor, 5-10 mg twice daily. The material was CD4+ T cells sorted from blood, obtained at week 24, from a patient treated with tofacitinib. These receptors came from a human donor with alopecia areata.

V is TRBV4-3 and J is TRBJ2-3; D is ambiguous. The V and J ends lost 0 bases and 2 bases respectively, with 9 bases between them. CDR3 length equals 15 residues. From germline, CDR1 is LGHNA and CDR2 YSLEER. CDR3 in DNA: TGCGCCAGCAGCCAAGAAAATGGCCCCACAGATACGCAGTATTTT. Protein sequence: CASSQENGPTDTQYF.

This chain uses TRBV5-1 with TRBJ2-1; 7 bases agree with TRBD1. CDR1 and CDR2 (germline): SGHRS, YFSETQ. The length of the CDR3 is 15 residues. Trimming cost V 8 bases and J 2 bases; bases outside gene matches: 10. The CDR3 coding sequence is TGCGCCAGTAGAGTGGCAGGGGGTACCTACAATGAGCAGTTCTTC. Its translation is CASRVAGGTYNEQFF.

This clone has more than one count but fewer than ten. The chain couples TRBV5-4 to TRBJ2-2; 15 nucleotides match TRBD2. CDR3 length equals 16 residues. The ends lost 3 bases at V and 5 bases at J; junction bases unmatched: 2. Germline V gives CDR1 SGHNT, CDR2 YYREEE (reference sequence). CDR3 DNA: TGTGCCAGCAGCTCCGGGACTAGCGGGAGGACCGGGGAGCTGTTTTTT. This codes for CASSSGTSGRTGELFF.

This clone was counted only a few times. The chain uses TRBV5-1 and TRBJ2-7, with D perhaps TRBD2 (5 bases). V lost 0 bases, J lost 2 bases, and 9 bases lay in between. This CDR3 comprises 14 residues. Germline CDR1 and CDR2: SGHRS and YFSETQ. The DNA for the CDR3 is TGCGCCAGCAGCTTGGACGTGCGGGCCTACGAGCAGTACTTC. Its protein product is CASSLDVRAYEQYF.

The V and J genes are TRBV4-3 and TRBJ2-7; tentatively, D is TRBD1 (6 bases). Germline CDR1 and CDR2: LGHNA and YSLEER. V was cut by 1 base and J by 2 bases, with 21 bases left in between. This CDR3 has 18 residues. In DNA form, the CDR3 reads TGCGCCAGCAGCCAAGCTAAGTCCCATGGACAGATGACCTACGAGCAGTACTTC. It specifies CASSQAKSHGQMTYEQYF.

The chain has TRBV18 and TRBJ1-2, with D possibly TRBD1 on 6 matching bases. This CDR3 spans 14 amino acids. CDR1 is KGHSH, CDR2 LQKENI, per germline. V was shortened by 3 bases and J by 6 bases, with 14 bases between the two germline ends. DNA of the CDR3: TGTGCCAGCTCACCCAATCAGGGGATGAATGGCTACACCTTC. This encodes CASSPNQGMNGYTF.

The chain joins TRBV9 to TRBJ2-3; tentative D call: TRBD2 (6 bases). The germline V and J ends were trimmed by 2 bases and 0 bases, with 13 bases remaining between them. CDR1 SGDLS and CDR2 YYNGEE come from the germline V gene. This CDR3 is built from 16 residues. DNA of the CDR3: TGTGCCAGCAGCGTTTCCCCGGGAGCTAGCACAGATACGCAGTATTTT. Translating gives CASSVSPGASTDTQYF.

J is TRBJ2-2 and V is TRBV7-9; 10 positions match TRBD1. The CDR3 has 15 residues. Germline V lookup: CDR1 SEHNR, CDR2 FQNEAQ (reference sequence). V lost 6 bases, J lost 4 bases, and 5 bases stayed unmatched. The CDR3 nucleotides are TGTGCCAGCAGTCCCGGGACAGGGGCCACCGGGGAGCTGTTTTTT. The encoded protein is CASSPGTGATGELFF.

In its sample, this clone was seen a few times. The chain has TRBV30 and TRBJ2-5; 9 positions agree with TRBD2. Germline CDR1 reads GTSNPN; CDR2 reads SVGIG (reference sequence). CDR3 length equals 15 residues. With V trimmed by 1 base and J by 1 base, 4 bases remained unmatched. CDR3 residues: CAWSDGLAFQETQYF. CDR3 nucleotides: TGTGCCTGGAGTGATGGACTAGCGTTCCAAGAGACCCAGTACTTC.

This sequence joins TRBV7-2 and TRBJ2-5, with a tentative D call TRBD2 (7 bases). Trimming left V 6 bases short and J 3 bases short, with 17 bases between. CDR1 SGHTA and CDR2 FQGNSA come from the germline V gene. This CDR3 region has 15 residues. The CDR3 region is CASSSGGRAEETQYF. The CDR3 DNA reads as TGTGCCAGCAGTTCGGGGGGCCGGGCAGAAGAGACCCAGTACTTC.

This clone was seen a few times. This chain links TRBV7-2 with TRBJ2-1; D is unclear. Between the trimmed V and J ends, which lost 3 bases and 7 bases, there was a span of 10 bases. Germline values: CDR1 SGHTA, CDR2 FQGNSA. This CDR3 is built from 13 residues. The CDR3 DNA follows: TGTGCCAGCAGCTTGCCCAGCAGTAATGAGCAGTTCTTC. Amino acid sequence: CASSLPSSNEQFF.

The chain combines TRBV7-8 with TRBJ1-2, with D tentatively TRBD1 (6 bases). Germline V CDR1 and CDR2: SGHVS, FQNEAQ. This CDR3 has 16 amino acids. The V end lost 5 bases, the J end lost 4 bases, and 20 bases lay between the germline ends. The CDR3 is CASSTRDTPSAYGYTF. DNA for the CDR3: TGTGCCAGCAGCACCCGGGACACCCCTTCAGCCTATGGCTACACCTTC.

This rearrangement joins TRBV5-1 to TRBJ1-1; D unresolved. Deletions cut 0 bases from V and 1 base from J, with 7 bases between. CDR1 SGHRS and CDR2 YFSETQ come from the germline V gene. The CDR3 length is 14 residues. In DNA, the CDR3 is TGCGCCAGCAGCTTGGAGAGTCCGAACACTGAAGCTTTCTTT. This encodes CASSLESPNTEAFF.